The 2 T cell receptor beta chains listed next were all sequenced from one sample in a study of blood T cell repertoires in COVID-19. Here immunoSEQ multiplex PCR was the method, and the copy in TCRdb shows in-frame clones only, minus some. The table records some 240,000 clones, 70% to 90% of them present only once. Sequencing was done on a sample of peripheral blood. These receptors were obtained from a woman in her 70s with COVID-19, enrolled during active disease.

The rearrangement links TRBV10-3 to TRBJ1-1, with TRBD1 matching over 8 bases. V was clipped by 6 bases and J by 0 bases; unmatched bases: 12. Germline values: CDR1 ENHRY, CDR2 SYGVKD. There are 17 residues in the CDR3. DNA for the CDR3: TGTGCCATCAGCTCTTCCGGGACAGGTGTCATGAACACTGAAGCTTTCTTT. Translating gives CAISSSGTGVMNTEAFF.

The chain is built from TRBV9 and TRBJ1-4, with a tentative D call TRBD1 (6 bases). V was pared by 0 bases and J by 6 bases, with 12 bases between. This CDR3 region has 15 residues. Germline V gives CDR1 SGDLS, CDR2 YYNGEE. The CDR3 here is CASSVEQGRHEKLFF. The CDR3 DNA reads as TGTGCCAGCAGCGTAGAACAGGGTCGGCATGAAAAACTGTTTTTT.